This T cell receptor (beta chain) was observed in a study of cytomegalovirus exposure and HLA in healthy donors. With 60 Vbeta and 13 Jbeta primers, the PCR was carried out. Clones were read by immunoSEQ multiplex PCR, and TCRdb kept only the in-frame ones, dropping some. This sample's table reports some 120,000 clones. Per the germline V gene, CDR1 is SNHLY and CDR2 is FYNNEI. Losses at the gene ends were 6 bases for V and 1 base for J; bases not matched to a gene: 4. This CDR3 is 16 amino acids long. This TCR came from a middle-aged man in good health and CMV-seronegative. Sample: PBMCs. The rearrangement uses TRBV2 and TRBJ2-3; TRBD2 matches 13 bases. This CDR3 is CASRITSGRGTDTQYF. The CDR3 DNA reads TGTGCCAGCAGAATCACTAGCGGGAGGGGCACAGATACGCAGTATTTT. Drawing the rest from reference TRBV2 and TRBJ2-3, the complete variable domain is EPEVTQTPSHQVTQMGQEVILRCVPISNHLYFYWYRQILGQKVEFLVSFYNNEISEKSEIFDDQFSVERPDGSNFTLKIRSTKLEDSAMYFCASRITSGRGTDTQYFGPGTRLTVL.